Each of the 16 T cell receptor beta chains below was sequenced from the same sample in a study of blood T cell repertoires in COVID-19. The repertoire was sequenced with immunoSEQ multiplex PCR; TCRdb's copy has only in-frame clones and lacks some. Among under 300,000 clones listed, about 80% were seen once. Material: peripheral blood. The receptors derive from a man aged 25 to 45 who had recovered from COVID-19.

The chain uses TRBV12-3 or TRBV12-4 and TRBJ2-5, with 7 bases aligning to TRBD1. The junction had 3 bases not matched to a gene; V was cut back by 5 bases and J by 3 bases. The CDR3 length is 13 residues. The CDR3 reads CASSTDREETQYF. The CDR3 DNA reads TGTGCCAGCAGTACCGACAGGGAAGAGACCCAGTACTTC.

V is TRBV28 and J is TRBJ1-2; 9 bases are shared with TRBD1. The germline gives CDR1 MDHEN, CDR2 SYDVKM. This CDR3 has 12 residues. Trimming at V came to 5 bases and at J to 8 bases, leaving 3 bases not matched to a gene. This chain's CDR3 is CASSRQGDGYTF. CDR3 nucleotide sequence: TGTGCCAGCAGTCGACAGGGGGACGGCTACACCTTC.

The chain links TRBV2 to TRBJ1-2, with TRBD1 identical over 9 bases. The CDR3 is 14 residues long. Germline V gives CDR1 SNHLY, CDR2 FYNNEI. The J segment lost 6 bases and the V segment lost 7 bases, leaving 9 bases of the junction unmatched. CDR3 sequence: CASMEGQGMNGYTF. The CDR3 coding sequence is TGTGCCAGCATGGAAGGACAGGGGATGAATGGCTACACCTTC.

The gene calls are TRBV18 and TRBJ1-1; 10 bases fit TRBD1. CDR3 length: 18 amino acids. With V trimmed by 5 bases and J by 4 bases, 16 bases remained unmatched. Germline-derived CDR1 and CDR2 are KGHSH and LQKENI. The CDR3 DNA reads as TGTGCCAGCTCAACGAACGGGGCGACAGGGGGCGCGTCCACTGAAGCTTTCTTT. Its translation: CASSTNGATGGASTEAFF.

This sequence joins TRBV6-2 or TRBV6-3 and TRBJ1-5; the D is unclear. Trimming took 4 bases from V and 7 from J, leaving 11 bases between them. The germline V gene encodes CDR1 MNHEY and CDR2 SVGEGT. The length of the CDR3 is 13 residues. The CDR3: CASSLTVVQPQHF. The CDR3 DNA reads TGTGCCAGCAGTTTAACGGTAGTCCAGCCCCAGCATTTT.

A single count supports this clone. V gene TRBV3-1 (or the pseudogene TRBV3-2) combines with J gene TRBJ2-2; D not resolved. Germline V gene sequence: CDR1 LGHDT, CDR2 YNNKEL (reference sequence). V dropped 8 bases and J dropped 3 bases, with 19 bases sitting between them. The CDR3 is 16 amino acids. DNA for the CDR3: TGTGCCAGCCGAGATACGAGGCGGTGGGACACCGGGGAGCTGTTTTTT. Protein sequence: CASRDTRRWDTGELFF.

This chain joins TRBV6-5 and TRBJ2-7; 7 bases line up with TRBD1. The CDR3 contains 12 residues. V gave up 5 bases and J gave up 5 bases; unmatched junction bases: 3. Germline CDR1 and CDR2: MNHEY and SVGAGI. For the CDR3, the DNA is TGTGCCAGCAGTCGACAGGGCAACGAGCAGTACTTC. It specifies CASSRQGNEQYF.

This clone was seen a few times. The chain employs TRBV9 and TRBJ1-1, with D unclear. This CDR3 spans 14 amino acids. Per the germline V gene, CDR1 is SGDLS and CDR2 is YYNGEE. With 1 base removed from V and 3 bases from J, the gap between germline ends came to 10 bases. CDR3 DNA sequence: TGTGCCAGCAGCGTACTAGACGGGGACACTGAAGCTTTCTTT. Its protein product is CASSVLDGDTEAFF.

V and J are TRBV3-1 (or the pseudogene TRBV3-2) and TRBJ2-3, with 12 bases that match TRBD2. Germline CDR1 and CDR2: LGHDT and YNNKEL (reference sequence). The CDR3 spans 16 residues. J was trimmed by 4 bases and V by 2 bases; bases with no gene match: 4. CDR3 loop: CASSQTGLAGADTQYF. Written as DNA, the CDR3 is TGTGCCAGCAGCCAAACGGGACTAGCGGGCGCAGATACGCAGTATTTT.

CDR3: CASSQGSTDTQYF. The CDR3 region has the DNA TGTGCCAGTAGTCAGGGAAGCACAGATACGCAGTATTTT. The chain has TRBV19 and TRBJ2-3; D possibly corresponds to TRBD1 (5 bases). CDR3 length equals 13 residues. The V end lost 5 bases, the J end lost 0 bases, and 6 bases lay between the germline ends. Germline loops: CDR1 LNHDA, CDR2 SQIVND (reference sequence).

The chain joins TRBV9 to TRBJ2-2; TRBD2 might be the D (5 bases). This CDR3 comprises 12 residues. CDR1 and CDR2 from the germline V gene are SGDLS and YYNGEE. The V and J ends lost 4 bases and 7 bases respectively, with 8 bases between them. The chain's CDR3 is CASSRDGGELFF. CDR3 sequence (DNA): TGTGCCAGCAGCCGGGATGGCGGGGAGCTGTTTTTT.

This chain joins TRBV23-1 and TRBJ1-2; TRBD1 agrees at 10 bases. TRBV23-1 is sorted into the ORF group, with uncertain function. V shed 0 bases and J 4 bases; nucleotides not matched to a gene: 11. CDR3 length: 18 amino acids. This CDR3 is CASSQSIRGQGKCYGYTF. The CDR3 region has the DNA TGCGCCAGCAGTCAATCGATCCGGGGACAGGGGAAATGCTATGGCTACACCTTC.

This chain links TRBV5-1 with TRBJ1-4; 8 bases line up with TRBD1. After removal of 0 bases from V and 7 bases from J, the junction contained 5 bases not matched to a gene. The CDR3 totals 15 residues. Germline V gene data show CDR1 as SGHRS and CDR2 as YFSETQ. The CDR3 here is CASSLVAGGPEKLFF. CDR3 coding DNA: TGCGCCAGCAGCTTGGTAGCAGGGGGCCCTGAAAAACTGTTTTTT.

This chain connects TRBV7-9 to TRBJ1-3, with D possibly being TRBD1 (6 bases). CDR1 SEHNR and CDR2 FQNEAQ come from the germline V gene (reference sequence). The V gene lost 7 bases and the J gene lost 1 base, with 20 bases spanning the gap. The CDR3 is made up of 17 amino acids. The CDR3 loop is CASTPMGAPFSGNTIYF. The CDR3, as DNA: TGTGCCAGCACCCCTATGGGGGCCCCCTTTTCTGGAAACACCATATATTTT.

The CDR3 DNA sequence: TGTGCCAGCTCACCAGCGGACGGGACGAACACCGGGGAGCTGTTTTTT. It encodes CASSPADGTNTGELFF. The chain carries TRBV18 and TRBJ2-2; maybe TRBD2 (5 bases). V was cut by 2 bases and J by 0 bases, with 10 bases left in between. From germline, CDR1 is KGHSH and CDR2 LQKENI. This CDR3 has 16 amino acids.

This chain links TRBV7-8 with TRBJ1-2, with TRBD1 matching over 8 bases. The trim removed 1 base at V and 2 bases at J, leaving 0 bases unmatched. Germline V CDR1 and CDR2: SGHVS, FQNEAQ. The CDR3 covers 14 residues. The CDR3 loop is CASSLDRGNYGYTF. CDR3 DNA sequence: TGTGCCAGCAGCTTAGACAGGGGGAACTATGGCTACACCTTC.